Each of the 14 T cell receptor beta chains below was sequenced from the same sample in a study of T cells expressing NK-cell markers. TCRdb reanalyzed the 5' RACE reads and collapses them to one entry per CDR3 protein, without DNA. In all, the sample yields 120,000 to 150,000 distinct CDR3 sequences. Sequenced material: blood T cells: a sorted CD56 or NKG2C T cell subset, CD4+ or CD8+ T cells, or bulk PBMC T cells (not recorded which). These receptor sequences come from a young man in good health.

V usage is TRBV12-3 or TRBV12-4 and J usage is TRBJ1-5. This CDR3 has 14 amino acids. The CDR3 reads CASRTAGGAQPQHF.

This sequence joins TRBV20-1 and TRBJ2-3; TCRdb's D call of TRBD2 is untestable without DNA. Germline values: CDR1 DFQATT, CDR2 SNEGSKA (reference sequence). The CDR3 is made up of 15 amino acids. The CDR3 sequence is CSARDRGSGPDTQYF.

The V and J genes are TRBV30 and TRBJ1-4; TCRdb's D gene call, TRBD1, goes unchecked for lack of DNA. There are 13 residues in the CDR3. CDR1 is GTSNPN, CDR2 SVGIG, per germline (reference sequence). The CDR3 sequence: CAWSGTAREKLFF.

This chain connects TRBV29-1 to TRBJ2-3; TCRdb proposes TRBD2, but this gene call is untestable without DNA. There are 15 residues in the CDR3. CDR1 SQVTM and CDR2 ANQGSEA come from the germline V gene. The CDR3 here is CSVRTSWGPTDTQYF.

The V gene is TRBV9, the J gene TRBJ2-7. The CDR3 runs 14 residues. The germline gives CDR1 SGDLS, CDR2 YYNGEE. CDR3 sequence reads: CASSVVGSSYEQYF.

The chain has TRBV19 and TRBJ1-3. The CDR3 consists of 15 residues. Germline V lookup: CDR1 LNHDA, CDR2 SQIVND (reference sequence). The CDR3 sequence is CASSIDGFAGNTIYF.

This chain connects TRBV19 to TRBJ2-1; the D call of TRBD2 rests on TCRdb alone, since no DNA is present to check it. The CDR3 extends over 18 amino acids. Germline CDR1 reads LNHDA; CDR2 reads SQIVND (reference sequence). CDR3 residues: CASSGLAGGDSSYNEQFF.

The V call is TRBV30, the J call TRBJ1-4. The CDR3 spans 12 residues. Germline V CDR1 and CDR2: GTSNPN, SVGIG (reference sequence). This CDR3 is CAWSPTGEKLFF.

The CDR3: CASSSIRDSNEKLFF. V usage is TRBV7-2 and J usage is TRBJ1-4; TCRdb's D call, TRBD1, is unchecked because there is no DNA. Germline V CDR1 and CDR2: SGHTA, FQGNSA. This CDR3 region has 15 residues.

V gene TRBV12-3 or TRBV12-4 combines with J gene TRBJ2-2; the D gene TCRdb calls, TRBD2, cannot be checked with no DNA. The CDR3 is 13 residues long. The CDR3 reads CASSLMGPGELFF.

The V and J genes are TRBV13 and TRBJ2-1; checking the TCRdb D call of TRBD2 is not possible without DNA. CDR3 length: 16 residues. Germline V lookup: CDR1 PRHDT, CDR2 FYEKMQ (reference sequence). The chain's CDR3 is CASSLRAGENPLGQFF.

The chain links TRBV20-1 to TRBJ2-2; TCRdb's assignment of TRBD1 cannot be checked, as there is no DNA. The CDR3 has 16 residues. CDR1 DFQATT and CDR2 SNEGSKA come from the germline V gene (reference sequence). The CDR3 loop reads CSARDLGGVKTGELFF.

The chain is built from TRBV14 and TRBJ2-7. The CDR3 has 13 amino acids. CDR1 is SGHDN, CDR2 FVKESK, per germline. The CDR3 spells CASSQDSLAEQYF.

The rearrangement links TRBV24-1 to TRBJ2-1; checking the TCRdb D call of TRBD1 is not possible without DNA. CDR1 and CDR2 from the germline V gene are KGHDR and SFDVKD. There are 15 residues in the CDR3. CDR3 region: CATTPGDSPYNEQFF.